This T cell receptor beta chain was found in a study of neurological immune-mediated disorders. PBMCs stored at -80 C, 2 million in total, were the source of the unsorted libraries. This clonotype was found a few times. Its antigen remains unidentified. A much larger clone sits a single nucleotide away, making a read error possible. Study-wide results and caveats: The highest TCR clonal expansion occurred in HTLV-1-associated myelopathy; multiple sclerosis fell below healthy controls.

5'RACE employing 10-nucleotide random UMIs yielded the cDNA. From the 5' RACE reads, TCRdb called clonotypes with MiXCR, one entry per CDR3 protein. The sample includes about 46,000 distinct CDR3 sequences, less than 4% of them seen just once. The TCR sequence derives from a woman between 45 and 60 years old with multiple sclerosis. The source material was PBMCs.

The CDR3 protein is CASRPDWGAQFF. CDR3 nucleotide sequence: TGTGCCAGCAGGCCGGACTGGGGTGCGCAGTTCTTC. The chain links TRBV7-2 to TRBJ2-1, with D possibly TRBD2 on 5 matching bases. There are 12 residues in the CDR3. With 6 bases removed from V and 12 bases from J, the gap between germline ends came to 15 bases. Germline CDR1 reads SGHTA; CDR2 reads FQGNSA.